This TCR beta chain comes out of a study of vaccination and CD4 T cells after COVID-19 (dated by TCRdb to between 2020 and 2023). In terms of the full investigation: SARS-CoV-2 positivity had been established in the convalescent patients by nasal swab PCR, and mild disease was recorded in about 9 of these patients and severe disease in one. Post-COVID blood samples from convalescent patients were collected a median of about 110 days after diagnosis, with a range of roughly 35 to 180 days. In under 13 COVID-19 convalescent patients and a handful of infection-naive healthy vaccine recipients, researchers compared the spike-specific CD4+ TCR repertoire from before mRNA vaccination with the repertoire from after. The time from the second vaccine dose to post-vaccine blood sampling had a median of roughly 77 days and ranged from roughly 12 to 241 days. Six males and four females were included in the convalescent cohort, with two Hispanic individuals, seven Caucasians, two Asians and one multiracial person represented. Each participant got two doses of either the Pfizer-BioNTech BNT162b2 vaccine (n=8) or the Moderna mRNA-1273 vaccine (n=2). Findings and caveats that apply to the study as a whole: Nearly all vaccine-specific clones in convalescent patients (304 of 307) were mono-reactive for SARS-CoV-2 spike rather than cross-reactive with common cold coronaviruses. In convalescent patients, a median 86.3% of post-vaccine SARS-CoV-2-reactive clones were detected only after vaccination, suggesting vaccine-specific priming. The number of convalescent patients in the study was relatively small, and the study did not examine early timepoints following natural infection. An increase in the median number of SARS-CoV-2-reactive clonotypes from more than 20 after infection to about 39 after vaccination was observed, but the change was not found to be significant.

Note on this clonotype: This receptor's antigen is unknown. Per-nucleotide qualities are absent, and no much larger clonotype sits a single base away.

The receptor library was made with PCR. The sequencer was an Illumina iSeq 100. In the original analysis: Non-productive sequences were filtered out, and CDR3s that did not start with C, did not end with F or W, or were shorter than 7 amino acids were discarded. Using R version 3.6.1, CDR3 homology was evaluated through Levenshtein distances (stringdist) along with unrooted phylogenetic trees (ape). TCRdb trimmed public reads at Q25 via fastp, called clones via MiXCR and kept in-frame beta chains. Rows with one shared CDR3 protein collapse into an entry with the most common genes and DNA. What appears here as the V and J calls and clone size reflects TCRdb's work, not the paper's. For this sample there are approximately 17,000 distinct CDR3 sequences; 60% to 75% appear just once. The ten largest clones represent approximately 1.2% of the sample. Including the terminal cysteine and phenylalanine, the CDR3 comprises 11 residues. Only the CDR3 portion is preserved as DNA: 33 bases, with reading frame beginning at the first base. V is cut by 5 bases and J by 8 bases, and the space between the germline ends is 9 bases. The germline V gene sets CDR1 to SNHLY and CDR2 to FYNNEI.

The convalescent patients' positive SARS-CoV-2 PCR tests were from March to December 2020, which was before the Alpha, Beta and Delta variants emerged in the United States. Ficoll-Paque Plus gradient centrifugation was used to isolate PBMCs from whole blood, and the isolated PBMCs were then either used fresh or cryopreserved at -140C. This receptor was obtained from a human donor who had recovered from COVID-19. Recombination joined TRBV2 with TRBJ1-2, with no confident D gene call. The sequencing here drew on CD4+ T cells from blood, taken after SARS-CoV-2 vaccination. CDR3 reads: CASSQGYGYTF. The base sequence is TGTGCCAGCAGTCAAGGATACGGCTACACCTTC.